Below, 23 T cell receptor beta chains from the same sample are listed, as sequenced in a study of post-analysis software for immune sequencing data. General study points: Controls had lower frequencies than patients of about 5 TRBV segments, which included TRBV5-6, TRBV5-1 and TRBV20-1.

Included in the TCR beta cDNA libraries were unique molecular identifiers. From the PCR reads, TCRdb called clonotypes with MiXCR, one entry per CDR3 protein. In the table there are some 690,000 distinct CDR3 sequences, roughly 27% of which are singletons. Antigen specificity for these receptors is unknown. The specimen sequenced was blood. These receptors were taken from a girl under 18 with multiple sclerosis.

This rearrangement joins TRBV3-1 to TRBJ1-2; no firm D call. CDR3 size: 12 residues. The germline V gene has CDR1 LGHDT and CDR2 YNNKEL (reference sequence). V was pared by 5 bases and J by 8 bases, with 12 bases between. DNA of the CDR3: TGTGCCAGCAGCGGCCGGGCCCAGGGCTACACCTTC. It yields the protein CASSGRAQGYTF.

This clonotype has a count of ten or more. This chain uses TRBV5-6 with TRBJ2-3; possible D gene TRBD1, 6 bases. CDR3 length: 16 amino acids. V was clipped by 4 bases and J by 4 bases, with 19 bases between them. Germline assignment: CDR1 SGHDT and CDR2 YYEEEE. This CDR3 reads CASSHTNQGRSDTQYF. The CDR3 nucleotides read TGTGCCAGCAGCCATACGAATCAGGGGCGTTCAGATACGCAGTATTTT.

The genes are TRBV29-1 and TRBJ1-1; D remains unclear. V shed 7 bases and J shed 2 bases, with 8 bases lying between them. The CDR3 covers 11 residues. The germline CDR1 and CDR2 sequences are SQVTM and ANQGSEA. The DNA of the CDR3 is TGCAGCGCAACACCTAACACTGAAGCTTTCTTT. Translating gives CSATPNTEAFF.

This clonotype was seen many times. The chain couples TRBV29-1 to TRBJ2-1, with 12 bases that match TRBD2. Germline CDR1 is SQVTM and CDR2 is ANQGSEA. After removal of 6 bases from V and 6 bases from J, the junction contained 12 bases not matched to a gene. The CDR3 contains 16 residues. The CDR3 is CSVQTLAGGPRNEQFF. The DNA for the CDR3 is TGCAGCGTACAGACTCTAGCGGGAGGGCCCCGCAATGAGCAGTTCTTC.

CDR3 DNA: TGTGCCAGCAGCCCTGAATCCAGCAAGGGGGCGCGCGGAGAAAAACTGTTTTTT. Its protein is CASSPESSKGARGEKLFF. The genes are TRBV7-2 and TRBJ1-4; the match to TRBD1 covers 7 bases. The germline gives CDR1 SGHTA, CDR2 FQGNSA. The length of the CDR3 is 18 residues. The J segment lost 8 bases and the V segment lost 5 bases, leaving 20 bases of the junction unmatched. Combining the CDR3 with reference TRBV7-2 and TRBJ1-4 gives the whole variable domain GAGVSQSPSNKVTEKGKDVELRCDPISGHTALYWYRQSLGQGLEFLIYFQGNSAPDKSGLPSDRFSAERTGGSVSTLTIQRTQQEDSAVYLCASSPESSKGARGEKLFFGSGTQLSVL.

This clonotype has just a few counts. The CDR3 here is CASSLAGVDYEQYF. CDR3 in DNA: TGCGCCAGCAGCTTGGCCGGGGTAGACTACGAGCAGTACTTC. The chain recombines TRBV5-1 with TRBJ2-5; D may be TRBD2 (5 bases). TRBJ2-7 explains the end of the DNA better; the J call may be wrong. The CDR3 totals 14 residues. Germline V gene data show CDR1 as SGHRS and CDR2 as YFSETQ.

The CDR3 reads CSASAPIGTQYF. The CDR3 DNA reads as TGCAGTGCCTCCGCGCCCATAGGGACCCAGTACTTC. This chain links TRBV20-1 with TRBJ2-4; D remains unclear. Gene TRBJ2-5 matches the end of the DNA better, so the J call may be wrong. The CDR3 is 12 amino acids. The V gene's germline CDR1 is DFQATT and CDR2 SNEGSKA (reference sequence).

This clonotype has just a few counts. V is TRBV5-1 and J is TRBJ2-7; D unresolved. Trimming removed 5 bases from V and 0 bases from J, with 9 bases in between. The CDR3 has 13 residues. Germline CDR1 is SGHRS and CDR2 is YFSETQ. The CDR3, as DNA: TGCGCCAGCAGGACGACCCCCTCCTACGAGCAGTACTTC. Amino acids: CASRTTPSYEQYF. Filled out from reference TRBV5-1 and TRBJ2-7, the complete variable domain reads KAGVTQTPRYLIKTRGQQVTLSCSPISGHRSVSWYQQTPGQGLQFLFEYFSETQRNKGNFPGRFSGRQFSNSRSEMNVSTLELGDSALYLCASRTTPSYEQYFGPGTRLTVT.

This chain links TRBV7-9 with TRBJ2-1; 13 nucleotides align to TRBD2. Germline trimming cut 4 bases from V and 5 bases from J; bases unmatched to any gene: 8. This CDR3 is built from 17 residues. The germline V gene encodes CDR1 SEHNR and CDR2 FQNEAQ (reference sequence). The CDR3 is CASSSTSGGRRNNEQFF. CDR3 bases: TGTGCCAGCAGCTCGACTAGCGGGGGGCGCCGGAACAATGAGCAGTTCTTC.

The chain recombines TRBV5-1 with TRBJ2-1, with D unresolved. Trimming took off 2 bases at V and 15 bases at J, with 12 bases between the two ends. Germline V gene lookup returns CDR1 SGHRS and CDR2 YFSETQ. This CDR3 is built from 11 residues. The CDR3 DNA reads TGCGCCAGCAGCTTAAGTAATGTGCCGTTCTTC. This encodes CASSLSNVPFF.

The chain uses TRBV2 and TRBJ1-5, with D possibly TRBD1 on 6 matching bases. V shed 1 base and J shed 5 bases, with 12 bases lying between them. Germline CDR1 is SNHLY and CDR2 is FYNNEI. CDR3 length equals 15 residues. The chain's CDR3 is CASSEGAGGHQPQHF. For the CDR3, the DNA is TGTGCCAGCAGTGAAGGGGCCGGGGGGCATCAGCCCCAGCATTTT.

This clonotype was seen at least ten times. The chain carries TRBV20-1 and TRBJ2-5; TRBD2 agrees at 8 bases. The CDR3 has 14 amino acids. Germline CDR1 reads DFQATT; CDR2 reads SNEGSKA (reference sequence). CDR3 in amino acids: CSVHRASGLKTQYF. The CDR3 nucleotides are TGCAGCGTCCATCGGGCTAGCGGGTTGAAGACCCAGTACTTC.

This clonotype was detected only a few times. This chain links TRBV20-1 with TRBJ1-1, with TRBD1 identical over 8 bases. There are 13 residues in the CDR3. Looked up from germline, CDR1 is DFQATT and CDR2 is SNEGSKA (reference sequence). Trimming removed 2 bases from V and 4 bases from J; junction bases left unmatched: 3. The CDR3 DNA is TGCAGTGCTAGAAATACAGGGGGCACTGAAGCTTTCTTT. It translates to CSARNTGGTEAFF.

This CDR3 reads CASSLAGTGKNIQYF. The CDR3 DNA is TGTGCCAGCAGCTTGGCCGGGACAGGGAAAAACATTCAGTACTTC. V usage is TRBV5-6 and J usage is TRBJ2-4, with 9 bases aligning to TRBD1. Unmatched junction bases numbered 2, after V lost 0 bases and J lost 4 bases. The CDR3 extends over 15 amino acids. Germline CDR1 and CDR2: SGHDT and YYEEEE.

This clonotype came up once. This chain uses TRBV9 with TRBJ2-1; 8 positions match TRBD2. V dropped 1 base and J dropped 6; count of bases not matched to a gene: 9. The CDR3 covers 16 residues. Germline CDR1 is SGDLS and CDR2 is YYNGEE. Here the CDR3 reads CASSVHERGFGNEQFF. The CDR3 region has the DNA TGTGCCAGCAGCGTACACGAGCGGGGGTTCGGCAATGAGCAGTTCTTC.

This chain joins TRBV29-1 and TRBJ1-2; D not resolved. The germline V gene encodes CDR1 SQVTM and CDR2 ANQGSEA. The CDR3 is 13 residues long. V was trimmed by 7 bases and J by 13 bases, leaving 25 bases between them. This CDR3 reads CSGYWRHGSWLTF. CDR3 DNA: TGCAGCGGATATTGGAGACACGGGTCCTGGCTCACCTTC.

There are a few counts of this clonotype. The rearrangement joins TRBV20-1 to TRBJ2-3; 12 bases are a match to TRBD1. After removal of 5 bases from V and 5 bases from J, the junction contained 5 bases not matched to a gene. Germline CDR1 is DFQATT and CDR2 is SNEGSKA (reference sequence). The CDR3 has 14 amino acids. Here the CDR3 reads CSAAGQGAVDTQYF. Here the CDR3 DNA reads TGCAGTGCTGCGGGACAGGGGGCAGTAGATACGCAGTATTTT.

A note on this clonotype: One end of the junction does not line up with germline, which may come from a read error. The gene calls are TRBV9 and TRBJ2-6; D may be TRBD1 (7 bases). Germline V gene data show CDR1 as SGDLS and CDR2 as YYNGEE. This CDR3 is built from 18 residues. CDR3 in DNA: TGTGCCAGCAGCTTCCGTGGAGGGGGCTCCTCTGGGGCCAACATCCTGACTTTC. The encoded protein is CASSFRGGGSSGANILTF.

A remark on this clonotype: Relative to the germline gene, one junction end is altered; a read error may explain this. The chain joins TRBV29-1 to TRBJ1-1; D remains unclear. Germline V gene lookup returns CDR1 SQVTM and CDR2 ANQGSEA. This CDR3 has 13 amino acids. CDR3 in DNA: TGCAGCGTTCTGGGAGCCCCGAACACTAAAGCTTTCTTT. It encodes CSVLGAPNTKAFF.

The chain uses TRBV9 and TRBJ2-1, with D unclear. V was trimmed by 0 bases and J by 2 bases, leaving 12 bases between them. The CDR3 extends over 16 amino acids. The germline gives CDR1 SGDLS, CDR2 YYNGEE. The CDR3 bases are TGTGCCAGCAGCGTAGAGGCAAGGCTCGCCTACAATGAGCAGTTCTTC. Protein: CASSVEARLAYNEQFF.

The table lists this clonotype with a few counts. The chain links TRBV6-6 to TRBJ1-1, with no clear D. The CDR3 covers 16 residues. Trimming removed 0 bases at V and 0 bases at J, with 11 bases between. The germline CDR1 and CDR2 sequences are MNHNY and SVGAGI (reference sequence). CDR3 residues: CASSYSQTALNTEAFF. CDR3 nucleotide sequence: TGTGCCAGCAGTTACTCTCAGACCGCCCTGAACACTGAAGCTTTCTTT.

The J gene is TRBJ1-5, the V gene TRBV27, with D possibly being TRBD1 (5 bases). The CDR3 covers 14 residues. Germline-derived CDR1 and CDR2 are MNHEY and SMNVEV (reference sequence). V was pared by 6 bases and J by 4 bases, with 13 bases between. CDR3 in DNA: TGTGCCAGCAGCCCTGACAGTCATAATCAGCCCCAGCATTTT. It specifies CASSPDSHNQPQHF.

This clonotype was observed a few times. The rearrangement uses TRBV20-1 and TRBJ2-2; D is undetermined. Germline CDR1 reads DFQATT; CDR2 reads SNEGSKA (reference sequence). Deletions cut 8 bases from V and 4 bases from J, with 14 bases between. The CDR3 is 13 amino acids. The CDR3 DNA sequence: TGCAGTCCCACAGCCAGGCCCACCGGGGAGCTGTTTTTT. The encoded protein is CSPTARPTGELFF.